The source of this T cell receptor (beta chain) is a study of long-term antiretroviral therapy in people with HIV (dated 2022 in TCRdb). Study-wide context: The earliest samples were collected approximately a decade before the 2015 WHO recommendation for immediate ART, a period when ART was typically delayed until CD4 counts fell. From 25 to 30 adults with confirmed HIV infection, the cohort provided under 250 cryopreserved PBMC samples, gathered serially across a mean of about six years (range 1-12). A retrospective serial study tested whether ART initiation and durable HIV suppression were associated with changes in peripheral blood TRB repertoire composition and diversity. Of the roughly 30 participants with HIV, some 12 were female. No cross-contamination during QIAcube processing turned up in test extractions that ran a monoclonal T-cell line alongside approximately 35 polyclonal samples.

The immunoSEQ hsTCRB v3.0 assay was used at survey level resolution to sequence the TRB variable region. The target sequencing depth for TRB was roughly 40,000-50,000 T-cell genomes per sample. An Illumina MiSeq with a v3 150-cycle kit was used to sequence the pooled TRB libraries. As for the authors' bioinformatics: Repertoire analysis was performed in R inside a reproducible Nextflow workflow that covered QC, data transformation and analysis. LymphoSeq2, an R package for exploring AIRR-Seq data, was used to implement custom analyses. A handful of samples that yielded fewer than 5000 total TRB sequences were excluded, so that some 190 HIV repertoires were analyzed. Among the 180 to 200 HIV repertoires that were kept, 59 were collected before ART initiation and over 120 were collected after ART initiation. Repertoires were downsampled to 5000 TRB nucleotide sequences, and summary statistics were averaged over 100 downsampling iterations. Only TRB sequences with CDR3 regions of at least seven amino acids were retained for analysis. Two measures captured diversity: a Shannon entropy-derived clonality score and the Gini coefficient. In the repertoire networks, any two of the top 5000 CDR3 amino acid sequences were linked whenever the two sequences differed by an edit distance of one. Antigen specificity groups and MHC restriction were predicted for TRB CDR3 amino acid sequences with GLIPH2. Known CMV, EBV, HIV or tissue antigen associations were flagged by matching CDR3 amino acid sequences against VDJdb and McPAS-TCR. Pre-ART, post-ART and control groups were compared with Wilcoxon signed-rank tests and Holm-Bonferroni correction. Drawn from immuneACCESS, this table holds only the in-frame rearrangements with V and J called that TCRdb kept. Clones are partly lost; checked studies trace under half to an unresolved V gene and leave the rest unexplained. V, J and clone size are those of that table, while D and trimming were read from the DNA. Within this sample are about 29,000 clones, with approximately 86% of them counted one time only. The top ten clonotypes cover roughly 7% of the sample.

General conclusions and limits of the study: HIV repertoires had narrower CDR3 length ranges than controls, and the network structure suggested an antigen-experienced repertoire that shifted only slightly toward naive after ART. Owing to limited PBMC availability, only the TCR beta chain was sequenced, without alpha chain pairing. A significant increase in TRB diversity was found to be associated with ART initiation, although TRB diversity was observed to remain significantly below that of transplant donor controls even after long-term ART. Because cell numbers in pre-ART samples were limited, unsorted PBMC were profiled instead of sorted CD4+ and CD8+ T cells. The samples were dated from the mid-2000s to the late 2010s, and the ART regimens that were used may be less effective than current ART regimens. Expanded TRB clones identified before ART initiation dominated the repertoire across all time points, though the dominance fluctuated and decreased in many PLHIV after ART. Inferences about post-ART repertoire changes are limited because no data were available on ART adherence, viral resistance or therapy changes.

From the germline V gene (reference sequence), CDR1 is GTSNPN and CDR2 is SVGIG. Reading from cysteine to phenylalanine, the CDR3 counts 13 amino acids. The kept DNA is CDR3 alone, 39 bases in frame from the first base. V is reduced by 4 bases and J by 6 bases, leaving a spacing of 16 bases between them. Participants were included only if at least one PBMC sample before ART initiation and at least two post-ART samples were available. Every participant with HIV received treatment in the United States of America. Cryopreserved samples of about 1-11 million PBMC were thawed and washed before DNA extraction. At the time of the earliest PBMC sample for each participant with HIV, ages ranged from about 23 to 60 years. Each participant contributed PBMC samples from 1-4 timepoints before ART initiation and 2-8 timepoints after ART initiation, with a median of 7 samples. Serial HIV viral load, CD4+ T-cell count, ART history and demographic data were obtained for every participant. Using a Qiagen kit on a QIAcube, genomic DNA was extracted from unsorted PBMC, with samples processed in batches of 12.

Of note for this clone: The antigen this receptor binds is unknown. Base qualities are missing; no much larger clone stands one base away.

The sequence was collected from a man aged 45 to 65 with HIV. Sequences were derived from unsorted PBMCs, sampled approximately 5 years before starting antiretroviral therapy. In this chain, TRBV30 is recombined with TRBJ2-7; the D segment cannot be called with confidence. The CDR3 reads CAWMWGPFSEQYF. The nucleotides read TGTGCCTGGATGTGGGGTCCCTTTTCCGAGCAGTACTTC. The full variable domain, with segments outside the CDR3 supplied by the reference TRBV30 and TRBJ2-7 proteins, appears as SQTIHQWPATLVQPVGSPLSLECTVEGTSNPNLYWYRQAAGRGLQLLFYSVGIGQISSEVPQNLSASRPQDRQFILSSKKLLLSDSGFYLCAWMWGPFSEQYFGPGTRLTVT.